The table lists the clone carrying this TCR beta chain with many counts. What it binds is unknown. Trimming left V 3 bases short and J 12 bases short, with 22 bases between. Looked up from germline, CDR1 is SGDLS and CDR2 is YYNGEE. The CDR3 loop spans 15 amino acids. This entry belongs to a study of T-cell memory formation after mild COVID-19. Study summary: TCR clusters were mostly donor specific. Findings and limits, study-wide: Several responding clones turned up in pre-infection memory, indicating that cross-reactive memory may have taken part. A second wave expanding day 15 to 37 was CD4+-biased; contracting clones were balanced.

MiXCR, applied by TCRdb to the 5' RACE reads, yields one record per CDR3 protein. This sample yields a few hundred thousand distinct CDR3 sequences, of which around a sixth are seen a single time; 20% to 25% belongs to the top ten. This rearrangement joins TRBV9 to TRBJ2-1; D is perhaps TRBD1 (6 bases). Sequencing used PBMCs or a T cell subset sorted from them (not recorded which). This TCR was recovered from a man aged 18 to 35 who had mild COVID-19 (a few samples of this study predate the infection). Cell type and time point are not known. The CDR3 bases are TGTGCCAGCAGCGCCTCCGGGAATCTGGTGACAGGGCAGTTCTTC. Its translation: CASSASGNLVTGQFF. Full variable domain (outside the CDR3, taken from reference TRBV9 and TRBJ2-1): DSGVTQTPKHLITATGQRVTLRCSPRSGDLSVYWYQQSLDQGLQFLIQYYNGEERAKGNILERFSAQQFPDLHSELNLSSLELGDSALYFCASSASGNLVTGQFFGPGTRLTVL.